This T cell receptor beta chain was sequenced for a study of beta chain features in type 1 diabetes. This clone showed up many times. Antigen: not known. Purity exceeding 95% was reached by all sorted populations. Study-wide results and limits: Among patients with Type 1 diabetes, TCRB CDR3s were moderately but significantly shorter in every one of the four CD4+ subsets. Over-representation of high TCR-expressing cells was a possible consequence of cDNA sequencing. Whether TCRB rearrangement is influenced by HLA type was left unresolved in this analysis. Diminished insertions and augmented deletions at VDJ junctions characterized type 1 diabetes patients.

Every bit of the isolated RNA underwent reverse transcription, so sequencing read expressed TCRB transcripts. Some clones are missing from TCRdb's copy, which holds only in-frame ones; the method was immunoSEQ multiplex PCR. In the table there are fewer than 400,000 clones, roughly 8.8% of which are singletons. The sequenced sample was central memory CD4+ T cells from blood. This receptor was taken from a man aged 25-40 years with type 1 diabetes.

The CDR3 region is CASSGKVAQGSVRTKNIQYF. DNA for the CDR3: TGCGCCAGCAGTGGGAAGGTCGCACAGGGGTCGGTGAGGACCAAAAACATTCAGTACTTC. The rearrangement links TRBV10-2 to TRBJ2-4; 7 bases are shared with TRBD1. V shed 4 bases and J 2 bases; nucleotides not matched to a gene: 20. From germline, CDR1 is WSHSY and CDR2 SAAADI. The CDR3 has 20 residues.